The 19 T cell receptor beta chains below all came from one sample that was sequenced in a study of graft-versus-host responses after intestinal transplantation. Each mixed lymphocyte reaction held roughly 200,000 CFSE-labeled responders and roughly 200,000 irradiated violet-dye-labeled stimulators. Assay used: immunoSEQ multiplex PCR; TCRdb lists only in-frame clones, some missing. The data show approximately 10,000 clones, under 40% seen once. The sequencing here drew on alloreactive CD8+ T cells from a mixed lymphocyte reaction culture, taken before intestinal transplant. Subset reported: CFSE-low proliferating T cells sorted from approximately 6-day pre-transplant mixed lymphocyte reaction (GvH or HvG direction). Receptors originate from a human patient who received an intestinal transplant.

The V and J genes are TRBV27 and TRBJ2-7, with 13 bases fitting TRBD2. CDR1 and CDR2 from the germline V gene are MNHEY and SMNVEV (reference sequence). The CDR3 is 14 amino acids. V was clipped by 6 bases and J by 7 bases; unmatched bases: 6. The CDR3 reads CASSLGTSGKEQYF. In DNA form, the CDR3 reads TGTGCCAGCAGCCTGGGGACTAGCGGGAAAGAGCAGTACTTC.

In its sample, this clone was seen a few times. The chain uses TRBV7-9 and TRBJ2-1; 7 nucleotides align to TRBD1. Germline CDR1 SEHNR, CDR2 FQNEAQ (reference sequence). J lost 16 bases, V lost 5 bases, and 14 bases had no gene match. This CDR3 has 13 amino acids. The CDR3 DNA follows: TGTGCCAGCAGCCTCGACAGGGAGCGAGTTCAATTCTTC. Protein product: CASSLDRERVQFF.

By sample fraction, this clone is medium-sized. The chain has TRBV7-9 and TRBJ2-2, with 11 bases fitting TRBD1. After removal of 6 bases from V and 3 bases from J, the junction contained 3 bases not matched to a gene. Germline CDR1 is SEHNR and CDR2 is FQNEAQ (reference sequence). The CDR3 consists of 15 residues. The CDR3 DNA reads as TGTGCCAGCAGAAGGACAGGGGGCTACACCGGGGAGCTGTTTTTT. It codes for CASRRTGGYTGELFF.

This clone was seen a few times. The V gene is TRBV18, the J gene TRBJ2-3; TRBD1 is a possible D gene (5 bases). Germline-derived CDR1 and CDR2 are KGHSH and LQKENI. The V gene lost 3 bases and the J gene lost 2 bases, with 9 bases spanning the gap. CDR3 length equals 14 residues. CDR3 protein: CASSPPGYTDTQYF. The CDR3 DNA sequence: TGTGCCAGCTCACCTCCAGGGTACACAGATACGCAGTATTTT.

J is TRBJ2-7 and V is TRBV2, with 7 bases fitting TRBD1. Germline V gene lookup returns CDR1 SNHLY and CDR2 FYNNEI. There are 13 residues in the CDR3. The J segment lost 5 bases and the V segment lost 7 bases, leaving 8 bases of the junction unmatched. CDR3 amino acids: CASTDRARDEQYF. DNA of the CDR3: TGTGCCAGCACCGACAGGGCGCGGGACGAGCAGTACTTC.

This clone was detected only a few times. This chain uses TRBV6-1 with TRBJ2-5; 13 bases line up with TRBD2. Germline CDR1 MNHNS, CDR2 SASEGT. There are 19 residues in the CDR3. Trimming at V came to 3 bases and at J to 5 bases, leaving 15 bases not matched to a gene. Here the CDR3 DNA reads TGTGCCAGCAGTGATCTTTGGGGGACTAGCGGGAATTTTGGGGAGACCCAGTACTTC. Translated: CASSDLWGTSGNFGETQYF.

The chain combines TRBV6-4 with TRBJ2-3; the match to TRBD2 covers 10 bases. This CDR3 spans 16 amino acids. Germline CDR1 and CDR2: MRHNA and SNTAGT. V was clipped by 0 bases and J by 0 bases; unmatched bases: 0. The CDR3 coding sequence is TGTGCCAGCAGTGACTCGACTAGCGGGAGCACAGATACGCAGTATTTT. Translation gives CASSDSTSGSTDTQYF.

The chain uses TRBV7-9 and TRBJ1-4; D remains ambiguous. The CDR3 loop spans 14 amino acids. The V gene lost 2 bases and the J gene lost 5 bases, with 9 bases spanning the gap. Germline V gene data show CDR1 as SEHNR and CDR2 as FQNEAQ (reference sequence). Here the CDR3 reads CASSLPGINEKLFF. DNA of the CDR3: TGTGCCAGCAGCTTACCCGGGATAAATGAAAAACTGTTTTTT. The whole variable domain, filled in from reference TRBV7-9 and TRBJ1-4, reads DTGVSQNPRHKITKRGQNVTFRCDPISEHNRLYWYRQTLGQGPEFLTYFQNEAQLEKSRLLSDRFSAERPKGSFSTLEIQRTEQGDSAMYLCASSLPGINEKLFFGSGTQLSVL.

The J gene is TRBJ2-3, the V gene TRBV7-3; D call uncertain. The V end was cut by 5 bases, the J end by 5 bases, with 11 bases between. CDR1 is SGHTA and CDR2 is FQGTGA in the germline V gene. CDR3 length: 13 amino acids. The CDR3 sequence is CASSPNHRDTQYF. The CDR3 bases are TGTGCCAGCAGCCCAAATCATAGAGATACGCAGTATTTT.

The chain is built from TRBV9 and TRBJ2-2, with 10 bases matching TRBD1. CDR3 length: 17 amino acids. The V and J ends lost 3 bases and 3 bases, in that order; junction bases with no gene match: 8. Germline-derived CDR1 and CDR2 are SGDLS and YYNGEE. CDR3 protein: CASSASRDRGHTGELFF. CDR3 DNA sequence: TGTGCCAGCAGCGCCTCCCGGGACAGGGGTCACACCGGGGAGCTGTTTTTT.

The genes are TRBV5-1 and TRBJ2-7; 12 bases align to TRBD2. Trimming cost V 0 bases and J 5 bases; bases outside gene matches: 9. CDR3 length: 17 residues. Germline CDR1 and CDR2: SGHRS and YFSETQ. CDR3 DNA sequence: TGCGCCAGCAGCTTGGCCCTGACTAGCGGGAGATCTAACGAGCAGTACTTC. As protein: CASSLALTSGRSNEQYF.

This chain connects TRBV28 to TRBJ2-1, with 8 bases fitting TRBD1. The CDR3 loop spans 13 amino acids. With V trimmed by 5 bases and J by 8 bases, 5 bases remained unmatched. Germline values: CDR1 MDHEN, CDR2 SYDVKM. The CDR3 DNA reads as TGTGCCAGCAGTCGGACAGGGACTGATGAGCAGTTCTTC. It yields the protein CASSRTGTDEQFF.

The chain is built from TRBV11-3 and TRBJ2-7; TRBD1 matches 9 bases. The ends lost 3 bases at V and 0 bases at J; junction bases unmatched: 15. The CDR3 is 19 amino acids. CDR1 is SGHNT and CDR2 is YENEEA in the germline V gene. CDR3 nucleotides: TGTGCCAGCAGCTTTCCACCGGGTACGGGGACAGGGTACTCCTACGAGCAGTACTTC. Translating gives CASSFPPGTGTGYSYEQYF.

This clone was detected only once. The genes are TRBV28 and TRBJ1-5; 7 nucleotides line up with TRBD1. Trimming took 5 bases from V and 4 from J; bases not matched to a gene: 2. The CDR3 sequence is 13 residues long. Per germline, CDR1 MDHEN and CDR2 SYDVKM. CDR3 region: CASSAGGNQPQHF. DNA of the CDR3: TGTGCCAGCAGTGCAGGGGGGAATCAGCCCCAGCATTTT. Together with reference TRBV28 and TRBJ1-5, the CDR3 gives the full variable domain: DVKVTQSSRYLVKRTGEKVFLECVQDMDHENMFWYRQDPGLGLRLIYFSYDVKMKEKGDIPEGYSVSREKKERFSLILESASTNQTSMYLCASSAGGNQPQHFGDGTRLSIL.

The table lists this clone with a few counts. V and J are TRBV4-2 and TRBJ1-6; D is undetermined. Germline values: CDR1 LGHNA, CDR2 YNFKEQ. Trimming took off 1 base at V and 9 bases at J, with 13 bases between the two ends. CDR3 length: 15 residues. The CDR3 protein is CASSQVNWWSSPLHF. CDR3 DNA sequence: TGTGCCAGCAGCCAAGTAAACTGGTGGAGTTCACCCCTCCACTTT.

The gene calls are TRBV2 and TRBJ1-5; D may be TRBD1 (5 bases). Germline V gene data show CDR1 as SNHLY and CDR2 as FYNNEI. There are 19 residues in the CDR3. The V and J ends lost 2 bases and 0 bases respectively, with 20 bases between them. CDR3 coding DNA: TGTGCCAGCAGTGAATACCGGGGGTTTCATCTATATAGCAATCAGCCCCAGCATTTT. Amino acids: CASSEYRGFHLYSNQPQHF.

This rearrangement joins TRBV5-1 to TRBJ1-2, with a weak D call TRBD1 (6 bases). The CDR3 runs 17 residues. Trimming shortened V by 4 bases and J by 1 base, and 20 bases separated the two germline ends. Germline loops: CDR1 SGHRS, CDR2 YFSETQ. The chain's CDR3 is CASSPGVGERFNYGYTF. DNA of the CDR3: TGCGCCAGCAGCCCAGGGGTGGGGGAGCGCTTTAACTATGGCTACACCTTC.

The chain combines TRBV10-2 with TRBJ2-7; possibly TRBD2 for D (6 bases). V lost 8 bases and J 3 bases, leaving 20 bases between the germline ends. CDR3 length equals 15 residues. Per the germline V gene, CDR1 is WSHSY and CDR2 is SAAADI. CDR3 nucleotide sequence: TGCGCCAGCCGTTTTAATCTAGCGAACTACTACGAGCAGTACTTC. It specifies CASRFNLANYYEQYF.

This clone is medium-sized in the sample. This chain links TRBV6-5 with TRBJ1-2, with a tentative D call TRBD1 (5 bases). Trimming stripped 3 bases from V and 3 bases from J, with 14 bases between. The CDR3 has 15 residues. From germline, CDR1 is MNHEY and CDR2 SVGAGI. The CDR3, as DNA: TGTGCCAGCAGTTATCTAGGCAGGGCGGACTATGGCTACACCTTC. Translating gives CASSYLGRADYGYTF.